The TCR beta chain under discussion was sequenced for a study of T cell responses to AZD1222 COVID-19 vaccine. Study outcomes and limitations: Only a handful of people who got AZD1222 tested seropositive at baseline. Repertoires were sampled only after the peak T cell response.

Only in-frame clones appear in the TCRdb table, and some are missing; sequencing was by immunoSEQ multiplex PCR. This sample has 150,000 or so clones, with over 75% found just once. To note about this clone: As yet, its antigen is unknown.

From germline, CDR1 is LGHNA and CDR2 YSLEER. CDR3 size: 15 residues. V lost 0 bases, J lost 6 bases, and 6 bases stayed unmatched. Source: peripheral blood, taken on day 0 of AZD1222 vaccination. The sequence derives from an adult in good health. The chain has TRBV4-3 and TRBJ1-2; 8 positions match TRBD1. This CDR3 is CASSQDRGQGNGYTF. The DNA of the CDR3 is TGCGCCAGCAGCCAAGATCGTGGACAGGGAAATGGCTACACCTTC.